This T cell receptor beta chain is from a study of T-cell reconstitution after alpha-beta-depleted transplantation in children. The study's findings and limits: Diversity of TCRbeta at day 60 was high in some patients, arising from surviving recipient T cells and thymic progenitors. At the one-year point after transplant, T-cell counts and TCRbeta diversity were found to come mostly from T cells that had been newly produced.

Preparation of the TCRbeta library was carried out with unique molecular identifiers. MiXCR was run by TCRdb on the PCR reads, yielding one entry per CDR3 protein. There are 77,000 or so distinct CDR3 sequences in the sample; 15% to 20% occur only once, and roughly half lies in the top ten. Regarding this clonotype: The antigen remains undetermined.

The V and J ends lost 2 bases and 4 bases respectively, with 13 bases between them. This CDR3 is built from 15 residues. Germline V lookup: CDR1 SGHDT, CDR2 YYEEEE. The sequences come from PBMCs, mostly from graft donor cells, collected 360 days after TCRalphabeta/CD19-depleted stem cell transplant. This clonotype was sampled from a male patient between 2 and 10 years old who had a stem cell transplant for acute lymphoblastic leukemia, so the T cells may come from the graft donor. The chain employs TRBV5-6 and TRBJ2-1, with D tentatively TRBD2 (5 bases). The CDR3 region has the DNA TGTGCCAGCAGCTTTCCTCGGACTCCATACAATGAGCAGTTCTTC. This translates into CASSFPRTPYNEQFF.